This is a list of T cell receptor beta chains from one sample in a study of T cells in tumors after PD-1 blockade. This table comes from immunoSEQ multiplex PCR, and its TCRdb copy is limited to in-frame clones, with some not included. The sample includes about 3,900 clones, about 70% of them seen just once. Sample: tumor tissue, taken before anti-PD-1 treatment. The origin of the receptors is a human donor with basal cell carcinoma. CDR3s include the opening cysteine and the closing phenylalanine or tryptophan. A D gene is named only where the DNA matches it firmly. The size of a clone is reported for some rows only, either as once, few or many, or as a class for expanded clones.

d_call j_call clone_size v_call cdr3_aa cdr3_nt
TRBD2 TRBJ2-1 - TRBV6-2/TRBV6-3 CASSYSTTSGENNEQFF TGTGCCAGCAGTTACTCGACGACTAGCGGGGAAAACAATGAGCAGTTCTTC
- TRBJ2-1 - TRBV9 CACSAQNHNEQFF TGTGCCTGCAGCGCGCAGAACCACAATGAGCAGTTCTTC
- TRBJ2-1 few TRBV13 CASSLFRGRRDEQFF TGTGCCAGCAGCTTATTCCGGGGGCGGAGAGATGAGCAGTTCTTC
- TRBJ2-7 - TRBV28 CASSLKHEQYF TGTGCCAGCAGTCTCAAACACGAGCAGTACTTC
TRBD1 TRBJ2-2 - TRBV11-2 CASSPLRFGQGFPGELFF TGTGCCAGTAGCCCACTTAGATTTGGACAGGGTTTTCCCGGGGAGCTGTTTTTT
- TRBJ2-2 - TRBV5-6 CASSLPGTGELFF TGTGCCAGCAGCTTACCAGGGACCGGGGAGCTGTTTTTT
- TRBJ1-5 - TRBV3-1/TRBV3-2 CASSQEIGRPQHF TGTGCCAGCAGCCAAGAAATCGGTCGACCCCAGCATTTT
- TRBJ2-7 - TRBV5-1 CASSLVGGPHEQYF TGCGCCAGCAGCTTGGTGGGGGGGCCCCACGAGCAGTACTTC
TRBD2 TRBJ2-1 - TRBV9 CASSVALTSGRAEQFF TGTGCCAGCAGCGTAGCTCTGACTAGCGGGAGGGCGGAGCAGTTCTTC
TRBD2 TRBJ2-3 - TRBV11-3 CASSSGLAADTQYF TGTGCCAGCAGCTCGGGACTAGCGGCAGATACGCAGTATTTT
- TRBJ2-7 large TRBV5-5 CASSFQERSSYEQYF TGTGCCAGCAGCTTTCAGGAACGGAGCTCCTACGAGCAGTACTTC
TRBD1 TRBJ1-1 - TRBV5-1 CASSGQGRTTEAFF TGCGCCAGCAGCGGACAGGGCAGGACTACTGAAGCTTTCTTT
- TRBJ2-1 - TRBV4-3 CASSQELRGRGAYNEQFF TGCGCCAGCAGCCAAGAATTAAGGGGGCGGGGAGCCTACAATGAGCAGTTCTTC
- TRBJ2-1 - TRBV9 CASSEIPGDNEQFF TGTGCCAGCAGCGAAATTCCGGGAGACAATGAGCAGTTCTTC
- TRBJ2-6 - TRBV2 CASSGIVTAGANVLTF TGTGCCAGCAGTGGTATCGTCACAGCTGGGGCCAACGTCCTGACTTTC
- TRBJ2-3 few TRBV14 CASSRLGDQRVHTQYF TGTGCCAGCAGCCGGCTGGGCGACCAGAGAGTTCATACGCAGTATTTT
- TRBJ2-7 - TRBV11-3 CASSPYRAPYKQYF TGTGCCAGCAGCCCATACAGGGCCCCCTACAAGCAGTACTTC
TRBD1 TRBJ1-1 - TRBV19 CASSMDREGEAFF TGTGCCAGTAGTATGGACAGGGAGGGTGAAGCTTTCTTT
TRBD2 TRBJ2-5 once TRBV10-2 CASSGLAGGETQYF TGCGCCAGCAGTGGGCTAGCGGGGGGGGAGACCCAGTACTTC
- TRBJ1-4 - TRBV21-1 CARPTTGTDNEKLFF TGTGCCAGGCCAACAACCGGGACTGATAATGAAAAACTGTTTTTT
- TRBJ2-3 - TRBV12-5 CASGLRTDTQYF TGTGCTAGTGGTTTGAGGACAGATACGCAGTATTTT
TRBD1 TRBJ1-5 - TRBV6-5 CASSRQGDNQPQHF TGTGCCAGCAGTCGTCAGGGGGACAATCAGCCCCAGCATTTT
- TRBJ2-1 - TRBV29-1 CSVAEQFF TGCAGCGTCGCTGAGCAGTTCTTC
TRBD1 TRBJ1-2 - TRBV28 CASSLGGTGPNYGYTF TGTGCCAGCAGTTTAGGCGGGACAGGGCCAAACTATGGCTACACCTTC
TRBD1 TRBJ1-2 - TRBV5-1 CASTLGQGASLGYTF TGCGCCAGCACCCTTGGTCAGGGGGCTTCTCTTGGCTACACCTTC
TRBD1 TRBJ1-1 - TRBV6-5 CASRETGAFEAFF TGTGCCAGCAGGGAGACAGGGGCCTTTGAAGCTTTCTTT
- TRBJ2-1 few TRBV7-9 CASSLVKGYYNEQFF TGTGCCAGCAGCTTAGTTAAGGGGTACTACAATGAGCAGTTCTTC
- TRBJ1-6 - TRBV4-3 CASSQDGGRSSYNSPLHF TGCGCCAGCAGCCAAGATGGAGGGCGGAGCTCCTATAATTCACCCCTCCACTTT